A selection of T cell receptor beta chains follows, all from one sample in a study of CD8 T cells in Susac syndrome. MiXCR, applied by TCRdb to the immunoSEQ multiplex PCR reads, yields one record per CDR3 protein. This repertoire shows roughly 150,000 distinct CDR3 sequences, around 95% found once; its top ten account for 0.14% to 0.15%. The sequencing sample was made of CD8+ T cells from PBMCs. The receptors come from a human donor with multiple sclerosis. The CDR3 runs from the conserved cysteine through the conserved F or W. A D gene is named only where the DNA matches it firmly. Rows may omit the clone size; those that give it use once, few, many or a size class.

clone_size	d_call	v_call	cdr3_length	j_call	cdr3_aa	cdr3_nt
-	TRBD1	TRBV7-2	16	TRBJ2-7	CASSFLPGQGSYEQYF	TGTGCCAGCAGCTTCCTACCGGGACAGGGTTCCTACGAGCAGTACTTC
-	TRBD1	TRBV4-1	17	TRBJ2-2	CASSQAIRQGNTGELFF	TGCGCCAGCAGCCAAGCCATCCGACAGGGGAACACCGGGGAGCTGTTTTTT
-	-	TRBV23-1	15	TRBJ2-2	CASSPWARGTGELFF	TGCGCCAGCAGTCCGTGGGCCAGGGGCACCGGGGAGCTGTTTTTT
-	-	TRBV9	15	TRBJ1-1	CASSRQRDQNTEAFF	TGTGCCAGCAGCCGTCAGCGGGATCAGAACACTGAAGCTTTCTTT
-	TRBD2	TRBV20-1	15	TRBJ2-3	CSAKGLAGDTDTQYF	TGCAGTGCAAAAGGGCTAGCGGGGGACACAGATACGCAGTATTTT
-	TRBD1	TRBV3-1	14	TRBJ2-5	CASSLAGGDETQYF	TGTGCCAGCAGCCTCGCAGGGGGCGATGAGACCCAGTACTTC
-	TRBD2	TRBV9	15	TRBJ2-7	CASSGTSASSYEQYF	TGTGCCAGCAGCGGGACTAGCGCGAGCTCCTACGAGCAGTACTTC
-	-	TRBV12-3/TRBV12-4	15	TRBJ2-5	CASSLGGGAQETQYF	TGTGCCAGCAGTTTAGGAGGGGGTGCCCAAGAGACCCAGTACTTC
-	TRBD2	TRBV19	16	TRBJ2-5	CASSSGGRIPQETQYF	TGTGCCAGTTCTAGCGGGGGGAGAATACCGCAAGAGACCCAGTACTTC
-	-	TRBV29-1	15	TRBJ1-2	CSVGDTTTGTDGYTF	TGCAGCGTGGGGGACACAACCACCGGCACGGATGGCTACACCTTC
-	-	TRBV19	15	TRBJ2-7	CASAHRLRPTYEQYF	TGTGCCAGCGCCCACAGGCTCCGTCCTACTTACGAGCAGTACTTC
-	-	TRBV5-6	16	TRBJ2-2	CASTLMRQPNTGELFF	TGTGCCAGCACCCTTATGCGGCAGCCGAACACCGGGGAGCTGTTTTTT
-	TRBD1	TRBV30	12	TRBJ1-2	CAYPTGFYGYTF	TGTGCCTACCCGACAGGGTTCTATGGCTACACCTTC
-	TRBD1	TRBV27	15	TRBJ1-6	CASRGTGDYNSPLHF	TGTGCCAGCAGGGGGACAGGGGACTATAATTCACCCCTCCACTTT
once	-	TRBV5-1	13	TRBJ2-7	CASSLGDNYEQYF	TGCGCCAGCAGCTTGGGGGACAACTACGAGCAGTACTTC
few	-	TRBV6-5	16	TRBJ2-1	CASSSRDWDSYNEQFF	TGTGCCAGCAGTTCCCGGGACTGGGACTCCTACAATGAGCAGTTCTTC
-	-	TRBV29-1	11	TRBJ2-1	CSVDEGNEQFF	TGCAGCGTTGACGAGGGGAATGAGCAGTTCTTC
-	TRBD2	TRBV7-9	16	TRBJ2-1	CASSLGSGGAVGEQFF	TGTGCCAGCAGCTTAGGCAGCGGGGGGGCCGTAGGTGAGCAGTTCTTC
-	-	TRBV7-9	13	TRBJ2-3	CASRPISTDTQYF	TGTGCCAGCAGACCCATTAGCACAGATACGCAGTATTTT
-	-	TRBV13	16	TRBJ2-3	CASSQGYRPSTDTQYF	TGTGCCAGCAGCCAAGGATACAGACCTAGCACAGATACGCAGTATTTT
-	-	TRBV5-4	11	TRBJ2-5	CASSFLGTQYF	TGTGCCAGCAGCTTTTTGGGGACCCAGTACTTC
-	TRBD1	TRBV20-1	12	TRBJ1-2	CSAWTGGYGYTF	TGCAGTGCTTGGACAGGGGGCTATGGCTACACCTTC
few	-	TRBV5-1	13	TRBJ1-2	CASSLVGGDGYTF	TGCGCCAGCAGCTTGGTAGGTGGGGATGGCTACACCTTC
once	TRBD1	TRBV3-1	15	TRBJ2-7	CASSQEDRPGYEQYF	TGTGCCAGCAGCCAAGAGGACAGGCCTGGTTACGAGCAGTACTTC
-	-	TRBV29-1	11	TRBJ1-2	CSVEDQGGYTF	TGCAGCGTTGAAGACCAGGGTGGCTACACCTTC
-	-	TRBV24-1	13	TRBJ2-2	CATSRENTGELFF	TGTGCCACCAGTCGAGAGAACACCGGGGAGCTGTTTTTT
-	-	TRBV5-6	15	TRBJ1-4	CASSAYRDPGGKLFF	TGTGCCAGCAGCGCCTACCGGGACCCTGGTGGAAAACTGTTTTTT
-	-	TRBV15	16	TRBJ2-2	CATSRRLAMNTGELFF	TGTGCCACCAGCAGACGCCTAGCCATGAACACCGGGGAGCTGTTTTTT
-	-	TRBV27	14	TRBJ2-7	CASSLGTAPYEQYF	TGTGCCAGCAGTTTGGGGACGGCCCCCTACGAGCAGTACTTC
-	-	TRBV29-1	15	TRBJ2-5	CSVTAPLAVQETQYF	TGCAGCGTTACCGCCCCGTTAGCGGTTCAAGAGACCCAGTACTTC
-	-	TRBV5-1	12	TRBJ2-3	CASSLNSGTQYF	TGCGCCAGCAGCTTGAATAGTGGTACGCAGTATTTT
-	-	TRBV19	13	TRBJ1-5	CASRGVGNQPQHF	TGTGCCAGCAGGGGCGTAGGCAATCAGCCCCAGCATTTT
-	-	TRBV29-1	12	TRBJ2-5	CSVEAPGETQYF	TGCAGCGTTGAAGCCCCTGGGGAGACCCAGTACTTC
-	TRBD1	TRBV12-3/TRBV12-4	16	TRBJ1-1	CASSLARGDRGTEAFF	TGTGCCAGCAGTTTAGCCCGGGGGGACAGGGGCACTGAAGCTTTCTTT
-	TRBD1	TRBV7-9	15	TRBJ1-2	CASSANPGQDYGYTF	TGTGCCAGCAGCGCTAATCCGGGACAGGACTATGGCTACACCTTC
-	-	TRBV25-1	14	TRBJ2-2	CASSEGSYTGELFF	TGTGCCAGCAGTGAAGGCAGCTACACCGGGGAGCTGTTTTTT
-	-	TRBV27	15	TRBJ2-1	CASSLFGSSYNEQFF	TGTGCCAGCAGTTTATTCGGGAGCTCCTACAATGAGCAGTTCTTC
-	-	TRBV12-3/TRBV12-4	16	TRBJ2-3	CASSLDLQENTDTQYF	TGTGCCAGCAGTTTAGACCTCCAGGAGAACACAGATACGCAGTATTTT
-	-	TRBV3-1	17	TRBJ2-4	CASSQDRWGGTKNIQYF	TGTGCCAGCAGCCAAGATCGATGGGGCGGGACCAAAAACATTCAGTACTTC
-	-	TRBV7-2	11	TRBJ2-1	CASSSLSEQFF	TGTGCCAGCAGCTCCCTGAGTGAGCAGTTCTTC
-	-	TRBV20-1	13	TRBJ1-2	CSAIEGGGYGYTF	TGCAGTGCTATCGAGGGAGGTGGCTATGGCTACACCTTC
-	-	TRBV7-9	16	TRBJ2-5	CASSSRSAGGQETQYF	TGTGCCAGCAGCAGCCGAAGCGCGGGCGGGCAAGAGACCCAGTACTTC
-	-	TRBV3-1	16	TRBJ2-3	CASSQDSAIWADTQYF	TGTGCCAGCAGCCAAGATAGCGCTATTTGGGCAGATACGCAGTATTTT
-	-	TRBV9	13	TRBJ2-3	CASSSDFTDTQYF	TGTGCCAGCAGCTCCGACTTCACAGATACGCAGTATTTT
-	TRBD2	TRBV18	17	TRBJ2-1	CASSLRGLAGVYNEQFF	TGTGCCAGCTCACTCCGCGGACTAGCGGGGGTGTACAATGAGCAGTTCTTC
-	-	TRBV29-1	11	TRBJ1-2	CSVGEDYGYTF	TGCAGCGTTGGGGAGGACTATGGCTACACCTTC
-	TRBD1	TRBV7-9	15	TRBJ1-2	CASSTTRGRSYGYTF	TGTGCCAGCAGCACTACCAGGGGGCGATCTTATGGCTACACCTTC
-	TRBD2	TRBV29-1	14	TRBJ2-2	CSAQGGGVTGELFF	TGCAGCGCCCAAGGCGGGGGGGTCACCGGGGAGCTGTTTTTT
-	-	TRBV30	12	TRBJ2-4	CACLTGPNIQYF	TGTGCCTGCCTTACAGGCCCGAACATTCAGTACTTC
-	TRBD1	TRBV29-1	15	TRBJ1-2	CSVEKRQGAVYGYTF	TGCAGCGTTGAAAAGAGGCAGGGGGCGGTTTATGGCTACACCTTC
-	-	TRBV12-5	15	TRBJ2-3	CASGLSLGFTDTQYF	TGTGCTAGTGGTCTCTCGTTGGGATTCACAGATACGCAGTATTTT
-	-	TRBV9	14	TRBJ2-6	CASSVAWGANVLTF	TGTGCCAGCAGCGTAGCCTGGGGGGCCAACGTCCTGACTTTC
-	TRBD2	TRBV29-1	15	TRBJ2-5	CSADSPAGGEETQYF	TGCAGCGCCGACAGCCCAGCGGGGGGGGAAGAGACCCAGTACTTC
-	-	TRBV7-9	13	TRBJ2-5	CASVAGRLETQYF	TGTGCCAGCGTGGCAGGGAGATTGGAGACCCAGTACTTC
-	TRBD2	TRBV29-1	15	TRBJ2-1	CSVDLRGVSYNEQFF	TGCAGCGTTGATTTGCGGGGGGTTTCCTACAATGAGCAGTTCTTC
-	TRBD1	TRBV10-3	12	TRBJ2-5	CATAGTEETQYF	TGTGCCACCGCCGGGACAGAAGAGACCCAGTACTTC
few	-	TRBV30	12	TRBJ2-3	CAWSRSTDTQYF	TGTGCCTGGAGTAGGAGCACAGATACGCAGTATTTT